The clone carrying this T cell receptor beta chain came up a few times. Its antigen is unidentified. They built TCR cDNA with 5'RACE template switching, a step that put in a universal primer site and UMIs. TCRdb reprocessed the 5' RACE reads via MiXCR and lists one record per CDR3 protein. The data contain 450,000 to 550,000 distinct CDR3 sequences, about a fifth of them singletons. The data were taken from a study of T cells after yellow fever vaccination. Study in general: The authors prepared low-cell-number fractions using SMART-Seq v4 Ultra Low Input.

CDR3 length equals 16 residues. In germline, CDR1 is SGHDT, CDR2 YYEEEE. After removal of 4 bases from V and 4 bases from J, the junction contained 12 bases not matched to a gene. Study results and caveats: Reappearing after the booster were most of the clones from primary vaccination (around 95% CD4, 75% to 90% CD8). The secondary response peaked faster, at day 5 versus 15, but was weaker.

The sequences come from PBMCs, collected about 21 days after the first yellow fever vaccination. The genes are TRBV5-6 and TRBJ2-7, with TRBD1 matching over 9 bases. The source of this sequence is a man aged 18 to 30 who received the YFV17D yellow fever vaccine. CDR3 DNA: TGTGCCAGCAGCCCACTCAGGGGGACAGGGCGATACGAGCAGTACTTC. Amino acid sequence: CASSPLRGTGRYEQYF. Variable domain in full (rest from reference TRBV5-6 and TRBJ2-7): DAGVTQSPTHLIKTRGQQVTLRCSPKSGHDTVSWYQQALGQGPQFIFQYYEEEERQRGNFPDRFSGHQFPNYSSELNVNALLLGDSALYLCASSPLRGTGRYEQYFGPGTRLTVT.